This T cell receptor (beta chain) emerged from a study of blood T cells in healthy people across ages. Overall study findings and caveats: It was held that diversity estimates obtained from one million T cells represented underestimates.

There are a few counts of this clonotype. What it binds is unknown. Using a J-beta primer mix together with a sample-barcoded 5' primer, a second PCR was run for about 7 to 12 cycles. Via MiXCR, TCRdb re-called the 5' RACE reads, giving one row per CDR3 protein. The repertoire has almost 300,000 distinct CDR3 sequences, around 30% of them found once; the top ten carry 29%. CDR3 length equals 14 residues. Germline V gene lookup returns CDR1 MDHEN and CDR2 SYDVKM. V lost 3 bases, J lost 2 bases, and 2 bases stayed unmatched. This clonotype originated in a woman aged 70-85 years in good health. The chain employs TRBV28 and TRBJ2-3; 7 positions match TRBD1. Sequencing was performed on blood. The CDR3 here is CASSLTGNTDTQYF. The DNA for the CDR3 is TGTGCCAGCAGTTTGACAGGGAACACAGATACGCAGTATTTT.